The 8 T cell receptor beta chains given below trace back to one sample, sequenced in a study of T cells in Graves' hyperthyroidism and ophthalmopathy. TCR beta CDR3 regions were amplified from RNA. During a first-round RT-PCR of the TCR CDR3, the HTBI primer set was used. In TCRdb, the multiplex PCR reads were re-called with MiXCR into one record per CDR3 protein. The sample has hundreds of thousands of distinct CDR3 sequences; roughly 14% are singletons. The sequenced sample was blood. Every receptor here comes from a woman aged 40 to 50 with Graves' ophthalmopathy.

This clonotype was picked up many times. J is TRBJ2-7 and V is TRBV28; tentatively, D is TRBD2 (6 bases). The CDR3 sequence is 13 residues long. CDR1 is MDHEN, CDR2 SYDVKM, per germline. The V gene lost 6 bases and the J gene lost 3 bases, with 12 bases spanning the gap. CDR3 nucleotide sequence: TGTGCCAGCAGGGAGGGTAGAATCTACGAGCAGTACTTC. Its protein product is CASREGRIYEQYF.

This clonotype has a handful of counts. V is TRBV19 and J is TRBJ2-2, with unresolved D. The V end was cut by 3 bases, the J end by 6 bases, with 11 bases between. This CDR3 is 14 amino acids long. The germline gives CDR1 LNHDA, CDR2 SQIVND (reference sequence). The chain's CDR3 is CASSISRWAGELFF. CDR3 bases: TGTGCCAGTAGTATTAGTAGGTGGGCCGGGGAGCTGTTTTTT. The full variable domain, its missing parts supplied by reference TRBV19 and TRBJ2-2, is DGGITQSPKYLFRKEGQNVTLSCEQNLNHDAMYWYRQDPGQGLRLIYYSQIVNDFQKGDIAEGYSVSREKKESFPLTVTSAQKNPTAFYLCASSISRWAGELFFGEGSRLTVL.

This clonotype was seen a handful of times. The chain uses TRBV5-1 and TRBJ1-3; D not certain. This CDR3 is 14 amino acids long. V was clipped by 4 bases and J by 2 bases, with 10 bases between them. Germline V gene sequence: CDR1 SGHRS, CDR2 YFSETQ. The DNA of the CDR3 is TGCGCCAGCAGCATGGGAATGACTGGAAACACCATATATTTT. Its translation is CASSMGMTGNTIYF.

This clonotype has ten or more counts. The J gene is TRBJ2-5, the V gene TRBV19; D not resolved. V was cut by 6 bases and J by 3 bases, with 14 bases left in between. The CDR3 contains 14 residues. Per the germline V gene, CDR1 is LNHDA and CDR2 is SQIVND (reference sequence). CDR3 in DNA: TGTGCCAGTAGCCCGCCGTGGCCCGAAGAGACCCAGTACTTC. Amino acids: CASSPPWPEETQYF.

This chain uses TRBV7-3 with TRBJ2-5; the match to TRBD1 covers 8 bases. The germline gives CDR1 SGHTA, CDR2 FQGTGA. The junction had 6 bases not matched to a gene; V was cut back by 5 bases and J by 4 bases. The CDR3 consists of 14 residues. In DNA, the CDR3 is TGTGCCAGCAGCCCGACAGGGGCGGGAGAGACCCAGTACTTC. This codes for CASSPTGAGETQYF.

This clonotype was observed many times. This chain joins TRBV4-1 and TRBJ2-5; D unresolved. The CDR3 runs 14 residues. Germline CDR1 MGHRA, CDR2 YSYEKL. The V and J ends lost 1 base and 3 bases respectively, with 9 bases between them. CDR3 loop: CASSQGAGKETQYF. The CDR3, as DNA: TGCGCCAGCAGCCAAGGGGCCGGAAAAGAGACCCAGTACTTC.

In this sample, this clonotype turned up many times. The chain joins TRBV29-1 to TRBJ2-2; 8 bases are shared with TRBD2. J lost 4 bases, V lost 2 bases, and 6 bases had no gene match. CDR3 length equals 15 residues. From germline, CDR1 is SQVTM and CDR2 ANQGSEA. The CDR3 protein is CSVEIRGTSTGELFF. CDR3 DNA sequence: TGCAGCGTTGAAATAAGGGGGACTAGCACCGGGGAGCTGTTTTTT.

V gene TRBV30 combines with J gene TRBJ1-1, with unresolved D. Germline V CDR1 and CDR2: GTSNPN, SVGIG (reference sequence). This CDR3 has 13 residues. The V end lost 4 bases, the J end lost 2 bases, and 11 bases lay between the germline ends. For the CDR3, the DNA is TGTGCCTGGACTCGTACCCTAAACACTGAAGCTTTCTTT. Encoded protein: CAWTRTLNTEAFF.